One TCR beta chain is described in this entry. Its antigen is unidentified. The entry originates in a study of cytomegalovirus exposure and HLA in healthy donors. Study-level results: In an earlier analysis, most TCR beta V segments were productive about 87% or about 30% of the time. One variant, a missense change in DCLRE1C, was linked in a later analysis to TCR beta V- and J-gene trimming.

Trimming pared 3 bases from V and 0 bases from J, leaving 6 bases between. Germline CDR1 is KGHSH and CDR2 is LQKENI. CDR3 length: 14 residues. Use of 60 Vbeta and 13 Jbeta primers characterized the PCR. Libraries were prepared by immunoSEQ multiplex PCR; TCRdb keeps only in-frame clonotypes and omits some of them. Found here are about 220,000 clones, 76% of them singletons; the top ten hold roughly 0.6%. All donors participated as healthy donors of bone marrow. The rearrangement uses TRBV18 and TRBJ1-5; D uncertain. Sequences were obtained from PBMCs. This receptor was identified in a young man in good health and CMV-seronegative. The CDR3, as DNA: TGTGCCAGCTCACCTCGGGGTAGCAATCAGCCCCAGCATTTT. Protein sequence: CASSPRGSNQPQHF.